The rows below give T cell receptor beta chains drawn from one sample of a study of CD8+CD57+ T cells in acquired aplastic anemia. TCRdb reanalysed the reads using MiXCR and keeps one entry per CDR3 protein. The sample shows around 150,000 distinct CDR3 sequences, 40% to 50% of them seen only once. The material sequenced was sorted CD4+, CD8+, or CD8+CD57+ T cells (not recorded which) from PBMCs. Every receptor here comes from a human donor with aplastic anemia. Both conserved end residues are part of each CDR3. The D gene is left open where the match is weak. Only some rows state a clone size, as once, few, many or a class for expanded clones.

j_gene	d_gene	v_gene	abundance	CDR3nt	CDR3aa
TRBJ1-2	.	TRBV29-1	few	TGCAGCGTTGTATCGGGGGGTGGCTACACCTTC	CSVVSGGGYTF
TRBJ1-2	TRBD1	TRBV7-2	.	TGTGCCAGCAGCTTAGCCTCTTTCCCCTCGGGACAGGGAAGCTACACCTTC	CASSLASFPSGQGSYTF
TRBJ1-1	.	TRBV7-6	.	TGTGCCAGCAGCTTCGCAGGGTCGGCCACTGAAGCTTTCTTT	CASSFAGSATEAFF
TRBJ1-2	TRBD1	TRBV29-1	few	TGCAGCGTGCCCGGGACAGGGAATGGCTACACCTTC	CSVPGTGNGYTF
TRBJ1-1	TRBD1	TRBV2	many	TGTGCCAGCAGACCGCGGACAGGGATGAACACTGAAGCTTTCTTT	CASRPRTGMNTEAFF
TRBJ2-7	TRBD1	TRBV20-1	once	TGCAGTGCTAGATCGGACCGGGACAGGGTCCTGTTCGAGCAGTACTTC	CSARSDRDRVLFEQYF
TRBJ2-2	.	TRBV15	.	TGTGCCACCAGCAGAGATCGGCCAAACACCGGGGAGCTGTTTTTT	CATSRDRPNTGELFF
TRBJ2-6	.	TRBV10-3	.	TGTGCCATCAGTGATGGAAGGGGGGGCTCTGGGGCCAACGTCCTGACTTTC	CAISDGRGGSGANVLTF
TRBJ2-7	TRBD2	TRBV20-1	.	TGCGGGGGGGTCGTGGGCTCCTACGAGCAGTACTTC	CGGVVGSYEQYF
TRBJ2-7	TRBD1	TRBV5-1	many	TGCGCCAGCAGCCACGGGACAGGGGTGGACGAGCAGTACTTC	CASSHGTGVDEQYF
TRBJ2-7	TRBD2	TRBV9	many	TGTGCCAGCAGCGCAGCGGGGACCACCTACGAGCAGTACTTC	CASSAAGTTYEQYF
TRBJ2-7	TRBD1	TRBV20-1	many	TGCAGTGCTAGAGAATTGGACAGGATGCACGAGCAGTACTTC	CSARELDRMHEQYF
TRBJ1-6	.	TRBV5-5	.	TGTGCCAGCAGTGCCGGCGGGAGTTCACCCCTCCACTTT	CASSAGGSSPLHF
TRBJ2-5	.	TRBV2	.	TGTGCCAGCACAAGACAGGGAGGGACCCAGTACTTC	CASTRQGGTQYF
TRBJ1-1	TRBD1	TRBV19	.	TGTGCCAGTAGTATAGCCTTGGGACAGACTGAAGCTTTCTTT	CASSIALGQTEAFF
TRBJ1-2	.	TRBV10-3	.	TGTGCCATCAGTGAGGGGGGAGTTACTAACTATGGCTACACCTTC	CAISEGGVTNYGYTF
TRBJ1-1	TRBD1	TRBV20-1	once	TGCAGTGCTAGAGACCCGGACAGGACCGGCACTGAAGCTTTCTTT	CSARDPDRTGTEAFF
TRBJ1-1	.	TRBV11-2	many	TGTGCCAGCAGTCCGTTCACTGAAGCTTTCTTT	CASSPFTEAFF
TRBJ1-2	.	TRBV25-1	.	TGTGCCAGCAGTGACTACATGGGGGCCTATGGCTACACCTTC	CASSDYMGAYGYTF
TRBJ2-5	.	TRBV7-3	.	TGTGCCAGCAGCTTAATTCCGGCGGAGCAAGAGACCCAGTACTTC	CASSLIPAEQETQYF
TRBJ1-2	.	TRBV7-9	many	TGTGCCAGCAGCTTAAGAGGGTATGAAGGGCATGGCTACACCTTC	CASSLRGYEGHGYTF
TRBJ2-1	TRBD2	TRBV20-1	.	TGCAGCCACGGGACTAGCGGGAGGGCCGGTGAGCAGTTCTTC	CSHGTSGRAGEQFF
TRBJ2-5	TRBD2	TRBV6-1	many	TGTGCCAGCAGATCGCTCGCCGCAGCGGGACTACCTCGGGAGACCCAGTACTTC	CASRSLAAAGLPRETQYF
TRBJ2-5	.	TRBV7-2	.	TGTGCCAGCAGCCCCGACCCAGAGACCCAGTACTTC	CASSPDPETQYF
TRBJ2-1	TRBD2	TRBV20-1	many	TGCAGTGCTAGAGATGAGAAAGCGGGAGGGCCCCTGTTCTACAATGAGCAGTTCTTC	CSARDEKAGGPLFYNEQFF
TRBJ1-2	.	TRBV19	many	TGTGCCACGTCAACCCCCCTCGGCTACACCTTC	CATSTPLGYTF
TRBJ2-1	TRBD2	TRBV29-1	.	TGCAGCGTTGAGGCGGGAGTTTCCTACAATGAGCAGTTCTTC	CSVEAGVSYNEQFF
TRBJ1-5	.	TRBV7-2	.	TGTGCCAGCAGCATCGGGAGTGGCAATCAGCCCCAGCATTTT	CASSIGSGNQPQHF
TRBJ2-7	.	TRBV6-1	many	TGTGCCAGCAGTGAGGGGGGAACCTACGAGCAGTACTTC	CASSEGGTYEQYF
TRBJ1-2	.	TRBV2	.	TGTGCCAGCCGCGGTGGGGTTGCTAACTATGGCTACACCTTC	CASRGGVANYGYTF
TRBJ2-1	TRBD1	TRBV7-9	many	TGTGCCAGCAGCTCAGGACTGACAGGGCCTCGGAGGGAGCAGTTCTTC	CASSSGLTGPRREQFF
TRBJ2-1	TRBD1	TRBV20-1	.	TGCAGTGCCGCCCCCGGGACAGCCTACAATGAGCAGTTCTTC	CSAAPGTAYNEQFF
TRBJ1-1	.	TRBV4-3	few	TGCGCCAGCAGCCCCCACCAGGGTATCAAGAACACTGAAGCTTTCTTT	CASSPHQGIKNTEAFF
TRBJ2-7	TRBD1	TRBV14	.	TGTGCCAGCAGCCTTTTCTTGGGGACAGGTTCCCACGAGCGGTACTTC	CASSLFLGTGSHERYF
TRBJ2-2	.	TRBV24-1	few	TGTGCCACCAGTAACGAGGGGACGGGCGGGGAGCTGTTTTTT	CATSNEGTGGELFF
TRBJ2-1	TRBD1	TRBV10-3	.	TGTGCCATCAGGCCGGGACAGGGGAGGGATGAGCAGTTCTTC	CAIRPGQGRDEQFF
TRBJ1-1	.	TRBV10-3	.	TGTGCCATCAGCGCGAACAAGGACACTGAAGCTTTCTTT	CAISANKDTEAFF
TRBJ2-3	.	TRBV24-1	.	TGTGCCACCAGTGATGAGGACACCACAGATACGCAGTATTTT	CATSDEDTTDTQYF
TRBJ1-2	TRBD1	TRBV19	.	TGTGCCAGTAGTAGGGACAGAAACTATGGCTACACCTTC	CASSRDRNYGYTF
TRBJ1-5	TRBD1	TRBV7-8	.	TGTGCCAGCAGCTTTGGGACAGCAAACAATCAGCCCCAGCATTTT	CASSFGTANNQPQHF
TRBJ1-4	.	TRBV7-9	.	TGTGCCAGCAGCTTAGACAGTTCCGCTAATGAAAAACTGTTTTTT	CASSLDSSANEKLFF
TRBJ2-7	.	TRBV29-1	.	TGCAGCGTTGCGGGCTCCCTAGAGGGTATGCACGAGCAGTACTTC	CSVAGSLEGMHEQYF
TRBJ2-1	.	TRBV2	once	TGTGCCAGCAGTGACATCGGCGAGCAGTTCTTC	CASSDIGEQFF
TRBJ1-1	TRBD1	TRBV2	.	TGTGCCAGCAGCATTTACAGGGGGCAGGGCACTGAAGCTTTCTTT	CASSIYRGQGTEAFF
TRBJ1-1	TRBD1	TRBV4-2	many	TGTGCCAGCAGCCAAGTGGGACAGGTCATCATGAACACTGAAGCTTTCTTT	CASSQVGQVIMNTEAFF
TRBJ1-2	.	TRBV20-1	.	TGCAGTGCTATGTCACAGGAGTTCTATGGCTACACCTTC	CSAMSQEFYGYTF
TRBJ2-3	TRBD2	TRBV20-1	many	TGCAGTGCTAGCCCTGGGACTAGCGGGACCACAGATACGCAGTATTTT	CSASPGTSGTTDTQYF
TRBJ2-7	.	TRBV29-1	.	TGCAGCGTTTCCTGGACAGCCTACGAGCAGTACTTC	CSVSWTAYEQYF
TRBJ2-2	.	TRBV29-1	many	TGCAGCGTTGAAAGGGGGGTAAAGACCGGGGAGCTGTTTTTT	CSVERGVKTGELFF
TRBJ1-4	.	TRBV28	few	TGTGCCAGCAGGTACTGGGAAGCTAATGAAAAACTGTTTTTT	CASRYWEANEKLFF
TRBJ2-2	TRBD2	TRBV12-3/TRBV12-4	few	TGTGCCAGCAGTTCCCCGACTAGCGGGAGGGCCGGGGAGCTGTTTTTT	CASSSPTSGRAGELFF
TRBJ1-2	.	TRBV6-1	.	TGTGCCAGCAGTGATGGGTGGAAGGGCTATGGCTACACCTTC	CASSDGWKGYGYTF
TRBJ1-2	TRBD1	TRBV2	.	TGTGCCAGCCATGGGGACAGGGGCTACTATGGCTACACCTTC	CASHGDRGYYGYTF
TRBJ2-2	.	TRBV9	many	TGTGCCAGCAGCGTGACCGGGGAGCTGTTTTTT	CASSVTGELFF
TRBJ2-7	TRBD2	TRBV7-9	many	TGTGCCAGCAGCCGTACTAGCGGGGGGAAAAACTCCTACGAGCAGTACTTC	CASSRTSGGKNSYEQYF
TRBJ2-7	.	TRBV5-5	.	TGTGCCAGCAGGAACGGGTCAGGCAGGAATTCCTACGAGCAGTACTTC	CASRNGSGRNSYEQYF
TRBJ2-6	.	TRBV6-1	many	TGTGCCAGCAGTGAAATCAACTCTGGGGCCAACGTCCTGACTTTC	CASSEINSGANVLTF